This passage covers 5 T cell receptor beta chains from one sample sequenced in a study of technical replicates of blood from a handful of donors. Assay: immunoSEQ multiplex PCR; the TCRdb copy retains only in-frame clones and omits some. The table shows around 70,000 clones, with approximately 94% occurring only once. The sample was T cells isolated from PBMCs. The source is a human donor in good health.

The chain combines TRBV2 with TRBJ1-1; 12 bases match TRBD1. Per the germline V gene, CDR1 is SNHLY and CDR2 is FYNNEI. CDR3 length: 22 residues. V lost 3 bases to trimming and J lost 0 bases; unmatched junction nucleotides: 20. CDR3 in DNA: TGTGCCAGCAGTGAGCAAAGTGGGGACAGGGGGCAGAAAGGCTTCGTGAACACTGAAGCTTTCTTT. Its protein product is CASSEQSGDRGQKGFVNTEAFF. The whole variable domain, filled in from reference TRBV2 and TRBJ1-1, reads EPEVTQTPSHQVTQMGQEVILRCVPISNHLYFYWYRQILGQKVEFLVSFYNNEISEKSEIFDDQFSVERPDGSNFTLKIRSTKLEDSAMYFCASSEQSGDRGQKGFVNTEAFFGQGTRLTVV.

V is TRBV28 and J is TRBJ2-7; 8 nucleotides agree with TRBD2. The CDR3 totals 13 residues. CDR1 and CDR2 from the germline V gene are MDHEN and SYDVKM. Germline trimming cut 6 bases from V and 0 bases from J; bases unmatched to any gene: 1. The CDR3 DNA follows: TGTGCCAGCAGGGGGACTAGCTCCTACGAGCAGTACTTC. This translates into CASRGTSSYEQYF.

This clone was seen only a few times. V gene TRBV10-3 combines with J gene TRBJ2-1; a weak D match, TRBD2 (6 bases). V lost 7 bases, J lost 3 bases, and 10 bases lay in between. The germline CDR1 and CDR2 sequences are ENHRY and SYGVKD. This CDR3 spans 13 amino acids. The DNA of the CDR3 is TGTGCCATCAAAGGGACTGGCTACAATGAGCAGTTCTTC. It encodes CAIKGTGYNEQFF.

The rearrangement joins TRBV7-9 to TRBJ1-1, with a weak D call TRBD1 (5 bases). Trimming took off 5 bases at V and 3 bases at J, with 7 bases between the two ends. CDR1 is SEHNR, CDR2 FQNEAQ, per germline (reference sequence). This CDR3 has 12 amino acids. The CDR3 DNA reads as TGTGCCAGCAGCCTCAGGGACACTGAAGCTTTCTTT. The encoded protein is CASSLRDTEAFF.

This clone appeared a single time. The chain combines TRBV2 with TRBJ1-4; 9 bases fit TRBD1. The CDR3 totals 15 residues. Germline V CDR1 and CDR2: SNHLY, FYNNEI. Losses at the gene ends were 6 bases for V and 7 bases for J; bases not matched to a gene: 9. The CDR3 DNA follows: TGTGCCAGCAGGCAGGACAGGGGTGGGCGTGAAAAACTGTTTTTT. Its protein is CASRQDRGGREKLFF.